This TCR beta chain was observed in a study of long-term antiretroviral therapy in people with HIV. Assay version v3.0 of immunoSEQ was used, and it was run at survey level. Clones were sequenced by immunoSEQ multiplex PCR, and TCRdb holds only the in-frame ones, with some missing. The sample includes more than 20,000 clones, approximately 82% of them seen just once. Details on this clone: Its antigen is as yet unknown.

Overall study findings and caveats: Clonotypes expanded prior to ART showed repertoire dominance at all sampled time points. The study found narrower CDR3 length ranges in HIV repertoires than in controls. Therapy changes, viral resistance and ART adherence were not documented in the available data.

The CDR3 has 14 residues. V gave up 5 bases and J gave up 2 bases; unmatched junction bases: 5. CDR1 and CDR2 from the germline V gene are LGHNA and YNFKEQ. This TCR was recovered from a man aged 18 to 29 with HIV. The chain carries TRBV4-2 and TRBJ2-5, with 7 bases aligning to TRBD2. Material: unsorted PBMCs, obtained 0.5 years after starting antiretroviral therapy. The chain's CDR3 is CASSGSGPQETQYF. The CDR3 nucleotides are TGTGCCAGCAGCGGTAGCGGGCCTCAAGAGACCCAGTACTTC.